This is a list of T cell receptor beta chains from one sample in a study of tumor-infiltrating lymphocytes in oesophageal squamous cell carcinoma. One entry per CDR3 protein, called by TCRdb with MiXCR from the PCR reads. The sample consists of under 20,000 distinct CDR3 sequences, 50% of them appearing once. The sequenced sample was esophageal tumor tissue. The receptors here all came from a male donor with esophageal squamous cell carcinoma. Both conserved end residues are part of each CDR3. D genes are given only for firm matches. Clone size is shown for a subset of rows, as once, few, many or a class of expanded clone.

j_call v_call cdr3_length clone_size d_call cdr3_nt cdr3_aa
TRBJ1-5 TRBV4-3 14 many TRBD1 TGCGCCAGCAGCCAAGGGACAGGGAACCAGCCCCAGCATTTT CASSQGTGNQPQHF
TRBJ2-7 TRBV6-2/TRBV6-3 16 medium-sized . TGTGCCAGCAGTTACTCTAAGGGACGGAGATCGGACGAGCAGTACTTC CASSYSKGRRSDEQYF
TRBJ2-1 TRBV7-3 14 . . TGTGCCAGCAGCTTAGAGGCTCCAGCCCATGAGCAGTTCTTC CASSLEAPAHEQFF
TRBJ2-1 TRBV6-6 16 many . TGTGCCAGCAGTTACTCCTTGCCTGAATCCTACAATGAGCAGTTCTTC CASSYSLPESYNEQFF
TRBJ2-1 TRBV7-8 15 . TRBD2 TGTGCCAGCAGCTTCCGACTAGCGGGAGCGGACGAGCAGTTCTTC CASSFRLAGADEQFF
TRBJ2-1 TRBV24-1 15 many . TGTGCCACCAGTACGGGAACAGGGTCCTACAATGAGCAGTTCTTC CATSTGTGSYNEQFF
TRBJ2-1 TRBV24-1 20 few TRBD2 TGTGCCACCGGGGGGGGAGGGGCGAGTAGCGGGACTTTCTCCTACAATGAGCAGTTCTTC CATGGGGASSGTFSYNEQFF
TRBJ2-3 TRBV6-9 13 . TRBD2 TGTGCCAGCAGCCCCCTGACTAGCGAAAAGCTGTATTTT CASSPLTSEKLYF
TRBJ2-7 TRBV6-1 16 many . TGTGCCAGCAGTGAAGTGGGGAGGCGGCTCTCCTACGAGCAGTACTTC CASSEVGRRLSYEQYF
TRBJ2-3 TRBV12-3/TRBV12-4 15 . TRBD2 TGTGCCAGCAGAAAAAAGCGGGAGTGGTTGGATACGCAGTATTTT CASRKKREWLDTQYF
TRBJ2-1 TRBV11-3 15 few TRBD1 TGTGCCAGCAGCCCCCGACAGGGGTCCTACAATGAGCAGTTCTTC CASSPRQGSYNEQFF
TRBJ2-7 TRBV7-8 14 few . TGTGCCAGCAGCTTAGCAGGGAGGACCTACGAGCAGTACTTC CASSLAGRTYEQYF
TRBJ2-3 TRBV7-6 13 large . TGTGCCAGCAGCTTAGAGTATCCAGATACGCAGTATTTT CASSLEYPDTQYF
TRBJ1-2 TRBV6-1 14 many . TGTGCCAGCAGTTATTCCCCTACCGGCAACCCCTACACCTTC CASSYSPTGNPYTF
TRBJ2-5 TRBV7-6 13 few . TGTGCTAGCAGCCAGGACGGACAAGAGACCCAGTACTTC CASSQDGQETQYF
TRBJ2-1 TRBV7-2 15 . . TGTGCCGGCAGCTTAGGGGGGGGGAGGCTCAATGAGCAGTTCTTC CAGSLGGGRLNEQFF
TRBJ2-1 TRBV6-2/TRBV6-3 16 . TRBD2 TGTGCCAGCAGCAATAGCGGGGGGCGGTCCTACAATGAGCAGTTCTTC CASSNSGGRSYNEQFF
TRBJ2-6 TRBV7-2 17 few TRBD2 TGTGCCAGCAGCCCCCGGGGGGGACCCTCTGGGGCCAACGTCCTGACTTTC CASSPRGGPSGANVLTF
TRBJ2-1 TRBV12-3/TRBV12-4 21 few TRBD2 TGTGCCAGCAGTACGATTAGAGGGGGAATTAGCGGGGCAGTAATCTACAATGAGCAGTTCTTC CASSTIRGGISGAVIYNEQFF
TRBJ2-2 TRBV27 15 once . TGTGCCAGCAGTTCTTTCGCGGGGATCACCGGGGAGCTGTTTTTT CASSSFAGITGELFF
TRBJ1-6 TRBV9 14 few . TGTGCCAGCAGCGTAGATAGCGGACCCTACGAGCAGTACTTT CASSVDSGPYEQYF
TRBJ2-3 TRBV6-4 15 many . TGTGCCAGCAGTGACTCTGGCCAACCCACAGATACGCAGTATTTT CASSDSGQPTDTQYF
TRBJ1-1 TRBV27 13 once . TGTGCCAGCAGTTTAGTGGAGAACACTGAAGCTTTCTTT CASSLVENTEAFF
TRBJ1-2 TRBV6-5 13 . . TGTGCCAGCAGTTACGGTTCGGAATATGGCTACACCTTC CASSYGSEYGYTF
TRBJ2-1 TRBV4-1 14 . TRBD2 TGCGCCAGCAGCCAAGTTAGCGGGAGGGATGAGCAGTTCTTC CASSQVSGRDEQFF
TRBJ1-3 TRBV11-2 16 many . TGTGCCAGCAGCTTAGTTCCAGGGGCGGGAGGAAACACCATATATTTT CASSLVPGAGGNTIYF
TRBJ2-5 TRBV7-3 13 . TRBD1 TGTGCCAGCAGCCTGACAGGGGGGGGGGAGCAGTACTTC CASSLTGGGEQYF
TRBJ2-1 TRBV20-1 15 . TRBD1 TGCAGTGCTGGGCTTCAGGACAGGGGATACAATGAGCAGTTCTTC CSAGLQDRGYNEQFF
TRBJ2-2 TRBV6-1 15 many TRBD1 TGTGCCAGCAGAAATAGGGGGCAGAACACCGGGGAGCTGTTTTTT CASRNRGQNTGELFF
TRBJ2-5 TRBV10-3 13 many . TGTGCCATCAGTGCAAGGCTACAAGAGACCCAGTACTTC CAISARLQETQYF
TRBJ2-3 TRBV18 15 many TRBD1 TGTGCCAGCTCACTCGACAGGGGCCTCACAGATACGCAGTATTTT CASSLDRGLTDTQYF
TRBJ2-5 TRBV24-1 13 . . TGTGCCACCAGTGACACGTACTCCGGGACCCAGTACTTC CATSDTYSGTQYF
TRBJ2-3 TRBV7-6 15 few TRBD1 TGTGCCAGCAGCACCCGACAGGGCGGTGGTTCACCCCTCCACTTC CASSTRQGGGSPLHF
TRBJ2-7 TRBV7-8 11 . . TGTGCCAGCAGCTTTAAGTACGAGCAGTACTTC CASSFKYEQYF
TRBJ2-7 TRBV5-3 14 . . TGTGCCAGCAGCTTGGTTACGCCCTATCATGAGCAGTACTTC CASSLVTPYHEQYF
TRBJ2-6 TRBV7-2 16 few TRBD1 TGTGCCAGCAGTCCTAGTACAGGGGCTGGGGCCAACGTCCTGACTTTC CASSPSTGAGANVLTF
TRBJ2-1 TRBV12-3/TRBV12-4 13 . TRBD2 TGTGCCAGCAGTTTTCGGCGGGGGGTTGAGCAGTTCTTC CASSFRRGVEQFF
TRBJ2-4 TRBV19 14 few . TGTGCCAGTAGTATGAACGGGTTACAAAACATTCAGTACTTC CASSMNGLQNIQYF
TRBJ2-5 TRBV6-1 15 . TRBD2 TGTGCCAGCAGTGAAAGCGGGACCCTCCACGGTACGCAGTACTTC CASSESGTLHGTQYF
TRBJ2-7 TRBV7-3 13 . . TGTGCCAGCAGCCCTCGGAGGGGCTACGAGCAGTACTTC CASSPRRGYEQYF
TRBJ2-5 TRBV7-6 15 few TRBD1 TGTGCCAGCAGCTTAGTAGGACAGGTACAAGAGACCCAGTACTTC CASSLVGQVQETQYF
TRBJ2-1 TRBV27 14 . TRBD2 TGTGCCACCTACCTAGCGGGGGGTGACAATGAGCAGTTCTTC CATYLAGGDNEQFF
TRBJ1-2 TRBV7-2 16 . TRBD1 TGTGCCAGCAGCTTACGCACAGGGACAGCGGGCTATGGCTACACCTTC CASSLRTGTAGYGYTF
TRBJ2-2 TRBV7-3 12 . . TGTGCCAGCAGCTTAACGGCCGGGGAGCTGTTTTTT CASSLTAGELFF
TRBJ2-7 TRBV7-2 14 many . TGTGCCAGCAGCTTGAGGGCAGTGACCTACGAGCAGTACTTC CASSLRAVTYEQYF
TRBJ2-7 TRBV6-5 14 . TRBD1 TGTGCCAGCAGTTACGGACAGGGTGGGTACGAGCAGTACTTC CASSYGQGGYEQYF
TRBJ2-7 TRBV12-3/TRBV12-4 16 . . TGTGCCAGCAGTTTTTTTTCCTCCGGTCCTACCTACGAGCAGTACTTC CASSFFSSGPTYEQYF
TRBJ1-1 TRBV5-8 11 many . TGTGCCAGCAGCTTGGCTTCGGGGGCTTTCTTT CASSLASGAFF
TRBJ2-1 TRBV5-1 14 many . TGCGCCAGCAGCTTGGGGACAGCCAACAATGAGCAGTTCTTC CASSLGTANNEQFF
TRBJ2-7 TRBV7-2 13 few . TGTGCCAGCAGCTTAGGCAATTTCGACGAGCAGTACTTC CASSLGNFDEQYF
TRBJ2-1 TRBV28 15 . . TGTGCCAGCAGTTCCCCCGCGGATACCTACAATGAGCAGTTCTTC CASSSPADTYNEQFF
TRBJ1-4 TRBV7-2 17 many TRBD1 TGTGCCAGCAGCCCCCGGGACAGGGGGCGAGTCGGGGAAAAACTGTTTTTT CASSPRDRGRVGEKLFF
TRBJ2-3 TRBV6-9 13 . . TGTGCCAGCAGTTCCCAGGCGGGGGATACGCAGTATTTT CASSSQAGDTQYF
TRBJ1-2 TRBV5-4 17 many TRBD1 TGCGCCAGCAGCTTAGGGGGTCGAGGAGGACAGGGAAGCGGCTACACCTTC CASSLGGRGGQGSGYTF
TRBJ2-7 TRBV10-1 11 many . TGCGCCAGCAGTGACAGGGGTGAGGAGTACTTC CASSDRGEEYF